The sequence of this T cell receptor (beta chain) was determined in a study of cytomegalovirus exposure and HLA in healthy donors. Trimming removed 5 bases from V and 3 bases from J; junction bases left unmatched: 14. Germline V gene lookup returns CDR1 SEHNR and CDR2 FQNEAQ (reference sequence). The CDR3 extends over 17 amino acids. Study results and caveats: The authors listed 150 to 200 TCR beta chains as cytomegalovirus-associated. CMV antigen specificity of a few CMV-associated chains was confirmed in vitro. TCR association rates varied by HLA locus in a later analysis, with DRB1 highest and HLA-C lowest.

Primers: 60 Vbeta forward and 13 Jbeta reverse. TCRdb's copy holds only in-frame clones and misses some; the assay was immunoSEQ multiplex PCR. The sample shows 180,000 or so clones, 60% to 85% of them seen only once. Comment on this clone: Its antigen is as yet unknown.

The V call is TRBV7-9, the J call TRBJ1-2, with 8 bases lining up with TRBD1. The clonotype comes from a man between 18 and 29 years old in good health and CMV-seronegative. The source material was PBMCs. The CDR3 loop reads CASSPPGTGARHYGYTF. In nucleotides, the CDR3 is TGTGCCAGCAGCCCCCCCGGGACAGGAGCTCGGCACTATGGCTACACCTTC.